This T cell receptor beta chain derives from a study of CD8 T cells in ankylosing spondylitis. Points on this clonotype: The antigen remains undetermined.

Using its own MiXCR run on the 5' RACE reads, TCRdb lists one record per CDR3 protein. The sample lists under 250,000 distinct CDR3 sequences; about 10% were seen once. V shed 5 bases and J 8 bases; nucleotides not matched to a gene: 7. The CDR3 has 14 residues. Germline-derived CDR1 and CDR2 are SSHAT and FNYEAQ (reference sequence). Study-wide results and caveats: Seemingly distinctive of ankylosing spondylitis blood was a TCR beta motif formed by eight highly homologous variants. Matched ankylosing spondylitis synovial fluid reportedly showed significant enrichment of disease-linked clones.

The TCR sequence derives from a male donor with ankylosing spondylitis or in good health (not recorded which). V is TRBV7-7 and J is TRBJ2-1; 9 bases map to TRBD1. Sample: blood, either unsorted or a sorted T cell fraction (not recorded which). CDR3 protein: CASSTGTGLYEQFF. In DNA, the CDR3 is TGTGCCAGCAGCACTGGGACAGGGTTGTATGAGCAGTTCTTC.